This T cell receptor (beta chain) stems from a study of beta chain features in type 1 diabetes (dated by TCRdb to 2016 to 2019). General notes on the study: Patients and healthy donors did not differ in mean age, gender distribution, total cell number or subset yield. The study compared TCRB repertoires of sorted circulating CD4+ T cell subsets between recently diagnosed type 1 diabetes patients and matched healthy donors. Regulatory and stem cell-like memory subsets were obtained from only 8 patients and roughly eight healthy donors, while naive and central memory subsets were obtained from all 30 or so donors. A total of 107,917,701 sorted cells were examined across all samples, and the number of cells per subset was strongly correlated with RNA yield. Study-wide findings and limitations: In all four CD4+ subsets, TCRB CDR3 length was moderately but significantly shorter in type 1 diabetes patients. Because the HLA sub-analyses included only small numbers of individuals, any influence of HLA type on TCRB rearrangement was left unresolved. Fewer insertions and more nucleotide deletions at VDJ recombination sites were observed in patients with type 1 diabetes, implying thymic rearrangement abnormalities. Naive, central memory and regulatory TCRB repertoires appeared to be more similar among patients than among healthy donors. Shorter templates might be favored by PCR, yet because patient and control samples were amplified and corrected together, any such skew would affect both groups equally. Because cDNA rather than genomic DNA was sequenced, highly expressing activated cells could have been over-represented, although no difference in activation and CD3 levels was found between groups.

Points on this clone: The specificity of this receptor is unknown. Qualities for individual bases were not recorded, and no much larger clone is one base off.

The entire amount of isolated RNA was reverse transcribed using the High Capacity cDNA Reverse Transcription Kit, so the sequenced TCRB transcripts were expressed ones. Naive, central memory and regulatory T cell samples underwent deep immunoSEQ sequencing, averaging around 3.6 million total reads per sample. After sorted cells were lysed in RLT buffer, RNA was extracted with DNase-treated RNeasy Micro or Mini kits, with the choice depending on cell number. Each cell subset was processed separately to prevent cross-contamination, with patient and healthy donor samples processed together. TCRB sequences were amplified from cDNA with the immunoSEQ multiplex PCR, producing 87-bp fragments spanning the CDR3 region. Amplicons were sequenced on the Illumina HiSeq platform. In the paper's pipeline: Synthetic template baselines were used to correct PCR bias computationally, reads within Hamming distance 2 were collapsed, and singletons that could not be merged were discarded. By aligning reads against IMGT, V, D and J genes, CDR3 length, and insertions or deletions at six rearrangement sites were assigned. Clonotype counts were normalized to sorted cell number within each subset before computing true diversity and Gini coefficients with the tcR R package. Repertoire sharing was quantified using the overlap coefficient calculated on TCRB nucleotide sequences. Out-of-frame TCRB sequences from naive cells were analyzed as a proxy for the pre-selection repertoire. TCRdb limited this immuneACCESS table to in-frame rearrangements with V and J called. A share of clones is missing; checked studies link under half to unresolved V genes, and the rest is unexplained. V, J and clone size derive from that table, while D and trimming were established from the DNA sequence. The sample table records 500,000 to 700,000 clones; about a sixth of these occur just once. 0.07% to 0.095% of the sample comes from the top ten.

Counted from cysteine to phenylalanine, this CDR3 has 16 amino acids. Only the CDR3 DNA stays, 48 bases, in frame from base 1. The junction shows trimming of 2 bases on V and 0 bases on J, plus 14 bases between the germline ends. In the germline V gene, CDR1 corresponds to SGHRS and CDR2 to YFSETQ. From each donor, a single peripheral blood sample of about 100 mL on average was drawn into heparinised tubes. Using a panel that included CD45RO, CCR7, CD25, CD127, CD95 and CD27, naive, central memory, regulatory and stem cell-like memory CD4+ T cells were sorted on a BD FACSAria II. A purity above 95% was achieved for all sorted populations. Right away, PBMCs were isolated by Lymphoprep density gradient centrifugation and were stained directly, with no culture step. Samples were stained and sorted in pairs, with one healthy donor and one patient per experiment, so that batch effects were minimized.

The clonotype was recovered from a man between 18 and 29 years old in good health. Sequencing used naive CD4+ T cells from blood. This sample's cell subset or site label indicates: true naive CD4+ T cells. Recombination connected TRBV5-1 to TRBJ2-5; D gene: possibly TRBD1, on 5 matching bases. The CDR3 loop reads CASSLVRGVYQETQYF. The sequence in DNA is TGCGCCAGCAGCTTAGTAAGGGGTGTCTACCAAGAGACCCAGTACTTC. Full variable domain (CDR3 extended with the reference TRBV5-1 and TRBJ2-5 proteins): KAGVTQTPRYLIKTRGQQVTLSCSPISGHRSVSWYQQTPGQGLQFLFEYFSETQRNKGNFPGRFSGRQFSNSRSEMNVSTLELGDSALYLCASSLVRGVYQETQYFGPGTRLLVL.